The 8 T cell receptor beta chains below all came from one sample that was sequenced in a study of blood T cell repertoires in COVID-19. Data came from immunoSEQ multiplex PCR; TCRdb stores just in-frame clones and leaves some out. This table has about 370,000 clones, about 87% appearing once. The sample taken for sequencing was peripheral blood. The receptors were gathered from a woman aged 25 to 45 with COVID-19, enrolled during active disease.

This clone was observed a few times. This chain links TRBV12-3 or TRBV12-4 with TRBJ1-5, with D maybe TRBD1 (5 bases). With 5 bases removed from V and 7 bases from J, the gap between germline ends came to 12 bases. The CDR3 length is 13 residues. The CDR3 coding sequence is TGTGCCAGCAGTCCCCCAGGGTGGCAGCCCCAGCATTTT. Translating gives CASSPPGWQPQHF.

CDR3 DNA sequence: TGTGCCAGCAGCCCGAACTGGACGGGGGGGAACTATGGCTACACCTTC. Its translation is CASSPNWTGGNYGYTF. The chain uses TRBV7-2 and TRBJ1-2, with D possibly TRBD1 on 5 matching bases. The V end lost 5 bases, the J end lost 2 bases, and 18 bases lay between the germline ends. Germline V gene sequence: CDR1 SGHTA, CDR2 FQGNSA. The length of the CDR3 is 16 residues.

This sequence joins TRBV3-1 (or the pseudogene TRBV3-2) and TRBJ1-5; 7 nucleotides line up with TRBD1. The junction had 9 bases not matched to a gene; V was cut back by 4 bases and J by 0 bases. CDR1 is LGHDT and CDR2 is YNNKEL in the germline V gene (reference sequence). The CDR3 consists of 17 residues. Written as DNA, the CDR3 is TGTGCCAGCAGCCCCGGGACAGACCCTTATAGCAATCAGCCCCAGCATTTT. Translating gives CASSPGTDPYSNQPQHF.

The V gene is TRBV19, the J gene TRBJ2-7, with 7 bases fitting TRBD2. The CDR3 contains 14 residues. Germline assignment: CDR1 LNHDA and CDR2 SQIVND (reference sequence). V was clipped by 5 bases and J by 2 bases; unmatched bases: 6. DNA for the CDR3: TGTGCCAGTAGTGTACTAGCGAACGCCTACGAGCAGTACTTC. Amino acids: CASSVLANAYEQYF.

A few counts support this clone. This rearrangement joins TRBV28 to TRBJ1-1, with D possibly TRBD1 on 5 matching bases. CDR1 is MDHEN, CDR2 SYDVKM, per germline. The CDR3 length is 10 residues. Trimming removed 4 bases at V and 8 bases at J, with 5 bases between. CDR3 region: CASSYREAFF. The DNA for the CDR3 is TGTGCCAGCAGTTACAGGGAAGCTTTCTTT. The entire variable domain, with the rest obtained from reference TRBV28 and TRBJ1-1, is as follows: DVKVTQSSRYLVKRTGEKVFLECVQDMDHENMFWYRQDPGLGLRLIYFSYDVKMKEKGDIPEGYSVSREKKERFSLILESASTNQTSMYLCASSYREAFFGQGTRLTVV.

V is TRBV29-1 and J is TRBJ2-7, with 7 bases identical to TRBD2. V shed 4 bases and J 5 bases; nucleotides not matched to a gene: 8. The CDR3 spans 13 residues. Germline CDR1 SQVTM, CDR2 ANQGSEA. CDR3 amino acids: CSVVAGAPHEQYF. The CDR3 DNA reads as TGCAGCGTTGTGGCGGGAGCCCCCCACGAGCAGTACTTC.

The chain combines TRBV20-1 with TRBJ2-1; no firm D call. Germline V gives CDR1 DFQATT, CDR2 SNEGSKA (reference sequence). The CDR3 spans 11 residues. The ends were cut back, 8 bases at V and 8 bases at J, with 13 bases in the middle. CDR3 in amino acids: CSPASADEQFF. The CDR3 DNA reads as TGCAGTCCTGCCTCTGCGGATGAGCAGTTCTTC.

This chain uses TRBV2 with TRBJ1-4, with 11 bases aligning to TRBD1. From germline, CDR1 is SNHLY and CDR2 FYNNEI. V lost 6 bases to trimming and J lost 4 bases; unmatched junction nucleotides: 10. The CDR3 has 17 amino acids. The CDR3 sequence is CASSPRDRGSVNEKLFF. CDR3 nucleotide sequence: TGTGCCAGCAGCCCCCGGGACAGGGGGTCCGTTAATGAAAAACTGTTTTTT.